The source of this TCR beta chain is a study of blood T cell repertoires in COVID-19. Study as a whole: The United States, Italy and Spain supplied acute and convalescent COVID-19 samples.

Clones were sequenced by immunoSEQ multiplex PCR, and TCRdb holds only the in-frame ones, with some missing. The sample includes 140,000 to 150,000 clones, around 89% of them seen just once. The study recruited people aged roughly 18 to 100 years across approximately 25 US areas. Clinical histories supplied by participants themselves formed the basis of cohort assignment. The CDR3 contains 11 residues. Deletions cut 4 bases from V and 5 bases from J, with 8 bases between. Germline lookup yields CDR1 DFQATT and CDR2 SNEGSKA (reference sequence). The source material was PBMCs or T cells enriched from blood (not recorded which). The chain has TRBV20-1 and TRBJ2-5, with D uncertain. The sequence derives from a woman aged 25 to 39 with acute COVID-19. The CDR3 loop reads CSATRLETQYF. Here the CDR3 DNA reads TGCAGTGCTACGCGACTGGAGACCCAGTACTTC.